This T cell receptor (beta chain) emerged from a study of cytomegalovirus exposure and HLA in healthy donors. 13 Jbeta primers and 60 Vbeta primers were used for the PCR. TCRdb keeps only in-frame clones here, not all; method: immunoSEQ multiplex PCR. The sample's table shows about 160,000 clones. This CDR3 spans 13 amino acids. Germline CDR1 is SGHNT and CDR2 is YENEEA. Trimming at V came to 4 bases and at J to 3 bases, leaving 3 bases not matched to a gene. This chain joins TRBV11-3 and TRBJ2-7; 7 bases match TRBD1. The receptor was derived from a man aged 30-40 years in good health and CMV-seronegative. Sequencing was performed on PBMCs. The CDR3 loop reads CASSSRDSYEQYF. DNA for the CDR3: TGTGCCAGCAGCTCACGGGACAGCTACGAGCAGTACTTC.